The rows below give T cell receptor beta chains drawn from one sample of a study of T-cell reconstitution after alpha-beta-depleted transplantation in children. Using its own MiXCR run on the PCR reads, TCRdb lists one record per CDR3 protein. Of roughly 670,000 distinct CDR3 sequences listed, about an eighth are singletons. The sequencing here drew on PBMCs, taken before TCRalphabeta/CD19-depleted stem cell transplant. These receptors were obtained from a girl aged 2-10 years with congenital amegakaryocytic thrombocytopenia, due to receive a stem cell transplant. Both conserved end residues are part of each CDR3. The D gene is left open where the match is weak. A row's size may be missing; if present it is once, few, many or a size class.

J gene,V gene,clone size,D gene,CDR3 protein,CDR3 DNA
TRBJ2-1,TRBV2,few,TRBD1,CASRAGTDSYNEQFF,TGTGCCAGCAGAGCCGGGACAGATTCCTACAATGAGCAGTTCTTC
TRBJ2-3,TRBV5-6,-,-,CASSSGERVYTDTQYF,TGTGCCAGCAGCTCCGGGGAGAGAGTTTACACAGATACGCAGTATTTT
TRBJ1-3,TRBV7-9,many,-,CASSLVAPSGNTIYF,TGTGCCAGCAGCTTAGTTGCCCCCTCTGGAAACACCATATATTTT
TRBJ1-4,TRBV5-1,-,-,CASSPGRSDPNEKLFF,TGCGCCAGCAGCCCCGGCCGTTCGGACCCTAATGAAAAACTGTTTTTT
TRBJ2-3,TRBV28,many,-,CATRDFSTDTQYF,TGTGCCACAAGGGACTTCAGCACAGATACGCAGTATTTT
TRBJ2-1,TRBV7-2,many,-,CASSFGSSLYNEQFF,TGTGCCAGCAGCTTCGGGTCTTCCCTATACAATGAGCAGTTCTTC
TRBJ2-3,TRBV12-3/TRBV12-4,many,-,CASSFLAIGDTQYF,TGTGCCAGCAGTTTTCTAGCGATAGGAGATACGCAGTATTTT
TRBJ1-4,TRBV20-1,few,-,CSAGSRSNEKLFF,TGCAGTGCTGGATCACGTAGTAATGAAAAACTGTTTTTT
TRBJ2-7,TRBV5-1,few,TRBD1,CASSLGIQGNEQYF,TGCGCCAGCAGCTTGGGGATACAGGGGAACGAGCAGTACTTC
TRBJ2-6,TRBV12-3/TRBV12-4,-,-,CASSPRGAGANVLTF,TGTGCCAGCAGTCCTAGGGGAGCCGGGGCCAACGTCCTGACTTTC
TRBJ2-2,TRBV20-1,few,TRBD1,CSARAFGQDLTGELFF,TGCAGTGCTAGAGCCTTCGGACAGGACCTCACCGGGGAGCTGTTTTTT
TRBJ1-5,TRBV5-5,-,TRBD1,CASSSDRVRPQHF,TGTGCCAGCAGCAGTGACAGGGTGAGGCCCCAGCATTTT
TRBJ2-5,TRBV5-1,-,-,CASSLAGFKETQYF,TGCGCCAGCAGCTTGGCGGGCTTCAAAGAGACCCAGTACTTC
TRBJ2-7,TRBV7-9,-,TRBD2,CASSDRTSGPNEQYF,TGTGCCAGCAGCGACAGGACTAGCGGGCCTAACGAGCAGTACTTC
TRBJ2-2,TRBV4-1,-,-,CASSPGPRGTGELFF,TGCGCCAGCAGCCCGGGCCCCCGAGGCACCGGGGAGCTGTTTTTT
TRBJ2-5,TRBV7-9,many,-,CASSSGPEETQYF,TGTGCCAGCAGCTCCGGGCCAGAAGAGACCCAGTACTTC
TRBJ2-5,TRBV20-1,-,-,CSARDGDRDLETQYF,TGCAGTGCTAGAGATGGTGACAGGGACTTAGAGACCCAGTACTTC
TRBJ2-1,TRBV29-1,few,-,CSVELTVRQFF,TGCAGCGTTGAACTAACAGTTCGGCAGTTCTTC
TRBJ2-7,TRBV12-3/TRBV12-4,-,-,CASSLQGQDEQYF,TGTGCCAGCAGTTTACAGGGGCAGGACGAGCAGTACTTC
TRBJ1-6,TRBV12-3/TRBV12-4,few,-,CASSSAGAHPSSLHF,TGTGCCAGCAGCTCGGCGGGGGCGCACCCATCGTCCCTCCACTTT
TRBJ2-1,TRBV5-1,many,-,CASSGAPHEQFF,TGCGCCAGCAGCGGGGCCCCCCATGAGCAGTTCTTC
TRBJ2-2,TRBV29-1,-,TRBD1,CSGRDRVSRELFF,TGCAGCGGCCGAGACAGGGTTTCTAGGGAGCTGTTTTTT
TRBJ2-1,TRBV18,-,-,CASSPGRRDMNEQFF,TGTGCCAGCTCACCAGGGCGGCGGGACATGAATGAGCAGTTCTTC
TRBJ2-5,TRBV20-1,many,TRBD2,CSARLVAGAMETQYF,TGCAGTGCTAGGTTGGTAGCGGGAGCGATGGAGACCCAGTACTTC
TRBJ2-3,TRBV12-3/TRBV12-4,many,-,CASRGRLIAAHTDTQYF,TGTGCCAGCAGGGGCAGGCTTATAGCGGCTCACACAGATACGCAGTATTTT
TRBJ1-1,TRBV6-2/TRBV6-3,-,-,CASNRGGAEAFF,TGTGCCAGCAACCGGGGGGGGGCTGAAGCTTTCTTT
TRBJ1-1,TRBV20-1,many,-,CSAPGSANTEAFF,TGCAGTGCCCCCGGGTCCGCGAACACTGAAGCTTTCTTT
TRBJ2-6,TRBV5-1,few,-,CASSLYLAVGSGANVLTF,TGCGCCAGCAGCTTGTATCTTGCAGTCGGCTCTGGGGCCAACGTCCTGACTTTC
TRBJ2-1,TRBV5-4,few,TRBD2,CASSQTSGHNEQFF,TGTGCCAGCAGTCAGACTAGCGGGCACAATGAGCAGTTCTTC
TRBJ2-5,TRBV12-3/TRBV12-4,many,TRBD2,CASSDIAGIGETQYF,TGTGCCAGCAGCGATATAGCGGGGATTGGAGAGACCCAGTACTTC
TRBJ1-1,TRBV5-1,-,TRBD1,CASSSEPGQGNTEAFF,TGCGCCAGCAGCTCCGAACCGGGACAGGGAAACACTGAAGCTTTCTTT
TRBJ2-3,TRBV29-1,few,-,CSVEPGQTFPDAYTQYF,TGCAGCGTTGAACCTGGACAGACGTTTCCAGACGCGTATACGCAGTATTTT
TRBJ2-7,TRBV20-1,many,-,CSASYSGSYEQYF,TGCAGTGCTAGTTACAGCGGATCCTACGAGCAGTACTTC
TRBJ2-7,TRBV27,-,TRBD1,CASSIRDRYEQYF,TGTGCCAGCAGTATCCGGGACAGGTACGAGCAGTACTTC
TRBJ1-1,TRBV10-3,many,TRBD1,CAITRTGGTEAFF,TGTGCCATCACTCGAACAGGGGGCACTGAAGCTTTCTTT
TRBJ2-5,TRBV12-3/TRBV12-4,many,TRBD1,CASTASGTDRETQYF,TGTGCCAGCACCGCCTCCGGGACAGACCGAGAGACCCAGTACTTC
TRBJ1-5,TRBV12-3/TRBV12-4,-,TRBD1,CASSLQGWGPQHF,TGTGCCAGCAGTCTACAGGGGTGGGGGCCCCAGCATTTT
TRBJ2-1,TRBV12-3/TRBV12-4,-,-,CASSGILYNEQFF,TGTGCCAGCAGTGGGATTTTGTACAATGAGCAGTTCTTC
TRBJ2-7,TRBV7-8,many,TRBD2,CASSLLGTSFEMGEQYF,TGTGCCAGCAGCTTACTCGGGACTAGCTTTGAGATGGGGGAGCAGTACTTC
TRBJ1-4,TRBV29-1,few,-,CSVEDWAAGNEKLFF,TGCAGCGTTGAAGATTGGGCGGCAGGGAATGAAAAACTGTTTTTT
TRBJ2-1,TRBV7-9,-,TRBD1,CASSPDGAGGRFF,TGTGCCAGCAGCCCCGACGGGGCAGGGGGTCGGTTCTTC
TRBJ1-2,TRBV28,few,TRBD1,CASSFLPGGDGYGYTF,TGTGCCAGCAGTTTTCTTCCAGGGGGCGACGGGTATGGCTACACCTTC
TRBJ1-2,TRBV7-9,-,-,CASSPQDYGYTF,TGTGCCAGCAGCCCGCAGGACTATGGCTACACCTTC
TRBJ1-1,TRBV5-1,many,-,CASSFFGNTEAFF,TGCGCCAGCAGCTTTTTCGGGAACACTGAAGCTTTCTTT
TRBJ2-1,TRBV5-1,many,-,CASSLDSYNEQFF,TGTGCCAGCAGCTTAGACTCCTACAATGAGCAGTTCTTC
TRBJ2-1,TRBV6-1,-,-,CASSKGGTYSYNEQFF,TGTGCCAGCAGTAAGGGGGGGACTTACTCCTACAATGAGCAGTTCTTC
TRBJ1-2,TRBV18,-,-,CASSPPGGYGYTF,TGTGCCAGCTCACCGCCCGGAGGGTATGGCTACACCTTC
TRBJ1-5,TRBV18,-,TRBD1,CASSPPGPGGPTQPQHF,TGTGCCAGCTCACCACCAGGTCCAGGGGGACCCACTCAGCCCCAGCATTTT
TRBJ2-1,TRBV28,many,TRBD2,CASRKRSGSSYNEQFF,TGTGCCAGCAGAAAACGTAGCGGGAGCTCCTACAATGAGCAGTTCTTC
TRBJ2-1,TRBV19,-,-,CASRSLVAYNEQFF,TGTGCCAGTAGGTCACTAGTGGCCTACAATGAGCAGTTCTTC
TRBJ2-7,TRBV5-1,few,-,CASSDPSKVAIHEQYF,TGCGCCAGTAGCGACCCTTCGAAAGTCGCGATCCACGAGCAGTACTTC
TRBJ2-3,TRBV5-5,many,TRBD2,CASSGWTSSSTDTQYF,TGTGCCAGCAGCGGGTGGACTAGTTCGAGCACAGATACGCAGTATTTT
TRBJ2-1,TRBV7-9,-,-,CASSLAPDNEQFF,TGTGCCAGCAGCTTAGCGCCTGACAATGAGCAGTTCTTC
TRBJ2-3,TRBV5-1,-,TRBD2,CASRSSGARTDTQYF,TGCGCCAGCCGATCTAGCGGGGCCCGCACAGATACGCAGTATTTT
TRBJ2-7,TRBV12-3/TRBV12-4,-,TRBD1,CASSYTSVTGGGSQYF,TGTGCCAGCAGCTATACCTCTGTGACAGGGGGAGGGTCCCAGTACTTC
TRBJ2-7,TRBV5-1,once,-,CASSLGERSYEQYF,TGCGCCAGCAGCTTGGGGGAGCGCTCATACGAGCAGTACTTC
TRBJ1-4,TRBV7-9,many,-,CASSEQLGNEKLFF,TGTGCCAGCAGCGAACAGTTGGGCAATGAAAAACTGTTTTTT
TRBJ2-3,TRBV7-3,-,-,CASSRLDRFTDTQYF,TGTGCCAGCAGCCGATTAGACAGGTTCACAGATACGCAGTATTTT
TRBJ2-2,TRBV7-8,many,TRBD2,CASSSQLAAATGELFF,TGTGCCAGCAGCTCCCAGCTAGCGGCCGCCACCGGGGAGCTGTTTTTT